This T cell receptor beta chain was sequenced during a study of blood T cell repertoires in COVID-19. Study-level background: Samples came from the United States, Italy and Spain, spanning acute and convalescent COVID-19. The analysed material was cDNA or gDNA that came from T cells, B-cell-depleted T cells, or PBMCs.

Per the original data handling: Reference gene primer amplification in the assay estimated nucleated cell counts. The table came from immunoSEQ multiplex PCR; TCRdb's copy has only in-frame clones and leaves some out. The DNA gave D and trimming, while V, J and clone size come from that table. The sample shows about 220,000 clones, around four fifths of them seen only once. Germline CDR1 MNHEY, CDR2 SVGAGI. Trimming removed 2 bases at V and 7 bases at J, with 18 bases between. The length of the CDR3 is 16 residues. This TCR was sampled from a woman aged 45 to 65 with acute or convalescent COVID-19. The chain combines TRBV6-5 with TRBJ2-1; D perhaps matches TRBD1 (6 bases). Sequencing used peripheral blood. CDR3 in DNA: TGTGCCAGCAGTTACAGGCCAGGGGTTCGTCGGAATGAGCAGTTCTTC. Its translation is CASSYRPGVRRNEQFF.